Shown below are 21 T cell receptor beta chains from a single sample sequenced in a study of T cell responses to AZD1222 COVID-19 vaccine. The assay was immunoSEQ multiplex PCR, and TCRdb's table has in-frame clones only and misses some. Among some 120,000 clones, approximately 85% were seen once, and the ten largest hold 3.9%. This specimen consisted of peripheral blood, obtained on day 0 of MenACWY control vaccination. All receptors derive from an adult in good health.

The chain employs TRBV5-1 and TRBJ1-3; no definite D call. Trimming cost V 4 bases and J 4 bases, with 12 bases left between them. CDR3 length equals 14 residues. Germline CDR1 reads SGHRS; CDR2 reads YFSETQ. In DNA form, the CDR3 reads TGCGCCAGCAGCCCCGAAGGGATCGGAAACACCATATATTTT. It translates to CASSPEGIGNTIYF. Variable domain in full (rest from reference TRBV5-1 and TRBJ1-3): KAGVTQTPRYLIKTRGQQVTLSCSPISGHRSVSWYQQTPGQGLQFLFEYFSETQRNKGNFPGRFSGRQFSNSRSEMNVSTLELGDSALYLCASSPEGIGNTIYFGEGSWLTVV.

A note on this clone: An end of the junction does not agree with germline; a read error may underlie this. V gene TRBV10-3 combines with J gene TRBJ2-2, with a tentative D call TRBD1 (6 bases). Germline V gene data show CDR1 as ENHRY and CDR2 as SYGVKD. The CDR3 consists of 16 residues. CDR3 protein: CAISSPQGSKTGELFF. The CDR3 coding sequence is TGTGCCATCAGTTCTCCACAGGGCTCGAAGACCGGGGAGCTGTTTTTT.

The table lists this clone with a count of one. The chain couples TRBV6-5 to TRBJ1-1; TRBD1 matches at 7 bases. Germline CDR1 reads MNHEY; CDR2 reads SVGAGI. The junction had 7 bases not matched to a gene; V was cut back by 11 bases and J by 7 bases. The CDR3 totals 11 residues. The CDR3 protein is CASRGDGEAFF. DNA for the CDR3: TGTGCCTCCAGGGGGGACGGTGAAGCTTTCTTT.

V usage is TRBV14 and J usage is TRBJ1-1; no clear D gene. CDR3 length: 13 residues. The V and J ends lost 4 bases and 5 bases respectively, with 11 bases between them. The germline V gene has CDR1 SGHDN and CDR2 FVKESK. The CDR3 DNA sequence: TGTGCCAGCAGCCCGTTCTTTCGAACTGAAGCTTTCTTT. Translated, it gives CASSPFFRTEAFF.

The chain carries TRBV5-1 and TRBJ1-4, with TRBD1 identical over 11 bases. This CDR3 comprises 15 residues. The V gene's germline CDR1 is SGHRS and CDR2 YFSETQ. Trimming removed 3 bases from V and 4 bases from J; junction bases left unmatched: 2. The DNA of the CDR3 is TGCGCCAGCAGCTGGGGGACAGGGGGTAATGAAAAACTGTTTTTT. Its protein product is CASSWGTGGNEKLFF.

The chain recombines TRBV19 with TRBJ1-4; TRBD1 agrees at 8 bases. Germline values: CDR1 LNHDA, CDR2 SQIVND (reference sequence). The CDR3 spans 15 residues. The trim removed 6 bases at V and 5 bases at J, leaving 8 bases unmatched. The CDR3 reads CASSHPGGRNEKLFF. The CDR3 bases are TGTGCCAGTAGCCATCCAGGGGGCCGAAATGAAAAACTGTTTTTT. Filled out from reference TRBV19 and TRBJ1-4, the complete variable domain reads DGGITQSPKYLFRKEGQNVTLSCEQNLNHDAMYWYRQDPGQGLRLIYYSQIVNDFQKGDIAEGYSVSREKKESFPLTVTSAQKNPTAFYLCASSHPGGRNEKLFFGSGTQLSVL.

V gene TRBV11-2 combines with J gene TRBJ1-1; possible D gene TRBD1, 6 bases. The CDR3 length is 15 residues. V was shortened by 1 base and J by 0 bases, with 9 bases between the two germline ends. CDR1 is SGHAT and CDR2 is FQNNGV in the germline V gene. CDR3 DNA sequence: TGTGCCAGCAGCTTAGTCACAGGGTTGAACACTGAAGCTTTCTTT. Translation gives CASSLVTGLNTEAFF.

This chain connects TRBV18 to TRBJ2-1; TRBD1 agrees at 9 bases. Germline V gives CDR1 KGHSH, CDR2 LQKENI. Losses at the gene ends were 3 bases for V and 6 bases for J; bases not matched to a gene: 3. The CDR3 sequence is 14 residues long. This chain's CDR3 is CASSPQTGGNEQFF. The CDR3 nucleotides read TGTGCCAGCTCACCTCAGACAGGGGGCAATGAGCAGTTCTTC.

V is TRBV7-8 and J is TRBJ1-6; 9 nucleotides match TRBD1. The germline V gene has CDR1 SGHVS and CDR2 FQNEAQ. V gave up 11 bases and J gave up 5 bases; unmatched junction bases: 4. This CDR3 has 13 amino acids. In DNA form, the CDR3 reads TGTGCCGGAGGACAGGGGAATAATTCACCCCTCCACTTT. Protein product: CAGGQGNNSPLHF.

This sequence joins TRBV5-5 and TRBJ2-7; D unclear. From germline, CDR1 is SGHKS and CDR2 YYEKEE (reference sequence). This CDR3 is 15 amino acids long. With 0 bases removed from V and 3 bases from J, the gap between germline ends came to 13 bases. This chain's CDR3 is CASSLERSPNYEQYF. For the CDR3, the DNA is TGTGCCAGCAGCTTGGAACGCAGCCCAAACTACGAGCAGTACTTC.

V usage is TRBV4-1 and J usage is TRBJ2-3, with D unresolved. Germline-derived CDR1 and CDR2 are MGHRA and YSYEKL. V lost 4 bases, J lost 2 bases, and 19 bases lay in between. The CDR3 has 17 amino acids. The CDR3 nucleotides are TGCGCCAGCAGCCCCCAAGATGGCGGAACCCACACAGATACGCAGTATTTT. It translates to CASSPQDGGTHTDTQYF.

The CDR3: CASSSSGTGLNTEAFF. The DNA for the CDR3 is TGTGCCAGCTCATCATCCGGGACAGGATTGAACACTGAAGCTTTCTTT. The chain recombines TRBV18 with TRBJ1-1; 8 bases map to TRBD1. The CDR3 covers 16 residues. Germline-derived CDR1 and CDR2 are KGHSH and LQKENI. The junction had 8 bases not matched to a gene; V was cut back by 5 bases and J by 0 bases.

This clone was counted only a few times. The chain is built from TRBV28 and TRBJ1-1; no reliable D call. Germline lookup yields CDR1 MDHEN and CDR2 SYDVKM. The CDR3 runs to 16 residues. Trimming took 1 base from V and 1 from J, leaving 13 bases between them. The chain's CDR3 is CASSLSRRAANTEAFF. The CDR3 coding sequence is TGTGCCAGCAGTTTATCTCGACGAGCGGCGAACACTGAAGCTTTCTTT.

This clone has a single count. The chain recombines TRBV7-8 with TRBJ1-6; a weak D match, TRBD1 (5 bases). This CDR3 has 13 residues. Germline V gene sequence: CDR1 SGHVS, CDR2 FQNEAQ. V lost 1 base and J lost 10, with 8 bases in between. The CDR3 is CASSLERGSPLHF. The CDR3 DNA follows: TGTGCCAGCAGCTTAGAGCGGGGCTCACCCCTCCACTTT.

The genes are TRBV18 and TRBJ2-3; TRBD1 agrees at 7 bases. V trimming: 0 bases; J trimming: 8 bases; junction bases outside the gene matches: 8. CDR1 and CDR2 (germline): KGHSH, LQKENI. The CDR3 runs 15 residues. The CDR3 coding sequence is TGTGCCAGCTCACCACCGGACAGGATGGCGGGTACGCAGTATTTT. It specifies CASSPPDRMAGTQYF.

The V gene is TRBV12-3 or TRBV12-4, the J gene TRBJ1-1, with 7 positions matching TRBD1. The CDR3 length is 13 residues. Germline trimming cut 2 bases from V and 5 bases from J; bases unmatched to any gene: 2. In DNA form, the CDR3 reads TGTGCCAGCAGTTTACAGGGGGGAACTGAAGCTTTCTTT. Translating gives CASSLQGGTEAFF.

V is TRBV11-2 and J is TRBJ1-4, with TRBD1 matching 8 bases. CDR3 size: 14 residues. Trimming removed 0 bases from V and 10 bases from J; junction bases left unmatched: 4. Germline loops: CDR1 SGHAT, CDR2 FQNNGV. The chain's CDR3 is CASSLDQQGGKLFF. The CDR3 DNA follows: TGTGCCAGCAGCTTAGATCAACAGGGGGGAAAACTGTTTTTT.

The CDR3 sequence: CASSMRQENSPLHF. The CDR3 DNA follows: TGTGCCAGCAGCATGAGACAGGAAAATTCACCCCTCCACTTT. The chain uses TRBV9 and TRBJ1-6; tentative D call: TRBD1 (6 bases). Per the germline V gene, CDR1 is SGDLS and CDR2 is YYNGEE. This CDR3 is built from 14 residues. Trimming left V 4 bases short and J 7 bases short, with 12 bases between.

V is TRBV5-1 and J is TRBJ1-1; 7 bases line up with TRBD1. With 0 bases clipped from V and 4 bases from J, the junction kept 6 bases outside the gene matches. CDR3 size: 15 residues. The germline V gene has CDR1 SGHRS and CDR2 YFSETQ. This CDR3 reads CASSLGPQGVTEAFF. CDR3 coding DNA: TGCGCCAGCAGCTTGGGGCCTCAGGGGGTCACTGAAGCTTTCTTT.

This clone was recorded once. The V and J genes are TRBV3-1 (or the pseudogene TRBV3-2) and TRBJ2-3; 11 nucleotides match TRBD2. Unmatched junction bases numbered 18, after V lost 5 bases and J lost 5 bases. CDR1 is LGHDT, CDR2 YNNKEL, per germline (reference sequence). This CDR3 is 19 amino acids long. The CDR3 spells CASSKLRIGTSGRGDTQYF. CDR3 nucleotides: TGTGCCAGCAGCAAGTTAAGGATCGGGACTAGCGGAAGGGGAGATACGCAGTATTTT.

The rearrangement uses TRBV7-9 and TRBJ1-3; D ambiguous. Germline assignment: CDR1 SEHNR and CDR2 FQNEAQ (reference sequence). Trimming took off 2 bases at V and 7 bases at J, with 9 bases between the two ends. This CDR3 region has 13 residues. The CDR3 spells CASSLPGYNTIYF. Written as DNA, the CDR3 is TGTGCCAGCAGCTTACCGGGGTACAACACCATATATTTT.